This is a list of T cell receptor beta chains from one sample in a study of blood T cell repertoires in COVID-19. The repertoire was sequenced with immunoSEQ multiplex PCR; TCRdb's copy has only in-frame clones and lacks some. The repertoire holds roughly 200,000 clones, with about 82% as singletons. Specimen: peripheral blood. The receptors originated from an older man with active or convalescent COVID-19. Both conserved end residues are trimmed from each CDR3. Each record gives: J gene, V gene, CDR3 protein.

>TRBJ2-6|TRBV9
ASSVVPLSGANVLT
>TRBJ1-1|TRBV18
ASSPQGDTEAF
>TRBJ2-7|TRBV5-1
ASSLGSQGYEQY
>TRBJ1-1|TRBV5-6
ASSLVQEAF
>TRBJ1-2|TRBV19
ASSIIANYGYT
>TRBJ2-7|TRBV6-5
ASSYSAESYEQY
>TRBJ2-5|TRBV10-3
AIQSGEETQY
>TRBJ2-6|TRBV18
ASSPRGTGPGANVLT
>TRBJ1-1|TRBV24-1
ATSDFTGQAF
>TRBJ1-1|TRBV4-2
ASSQAHPGQGYTEAF
>TRBJ1-2|TRBV10-3
AISPQQGAYGYT
>TRBJ2-1|TRBV19
ASSIDWNSYNEQF
>TRBJ2-1|TRBV20-1
SASKGGAYNEQF
>TRBJ1-5|TRBV11-2
ASSLGRLGPQH
>TRBJ1-5|TRBV28
ASSSDQGAVQPQH
>TRBJ2-1|TRBV14
ASSLRLAGDPYNEQF
>TRBJ2-1|TRBV6-5
ASCSGRAAPEQF
>TRBJ1-6|TRBV7-2
ASSFAQGALNSPLH
>TRBJ1-2|TRBV3-1/TRBV3-2
ASSYQGAGDYGYT
>TRBJ1-4|TRBV6-5
ASSPGTTNEKLF
>TRBJ2-1|TRBV18
ASSRGTGDYNEQF
>TRBJ1-4|TRBV7-6
ASSLPPGQVNEKLF
>TRBJ2-7|TRBV5-1
ASSLSGTGGKY
>TRBJ1-5|TRBV2
ASSEATGQRQPQH
>TRBJ1-1|TRBV2
ASKVDRANTEAF
>TRBJ2-5|TRBV2
ASGGQVTQY
>TRBJ2-1|TRBV6-1
ASSEGPGLDNEQF
>TRBJ1-4|TRBV5-6
ASSLDVATNEKLF
>TRBJ2-1|TRBV3-1/TRBV3-2
ASSQESGGHPEQF
>TRBJ2-1|TRBV29-1
SVEPLAGNIYEQF
>TRBJ1-2|TRBV6-5
ASSSGQGANYGYT
>TRBJ1-2|TRBV7-6
ASSDGRTAV
>TRBJ1-1|TRBV11-2
ASSLEDSTEAF
>NA|TRBV30
AWSLSYEQY
>TRBJ1-1|TRBV30
AWSVINTEAF
>TRBJ1-5|TRBV6-5
ASGALNQPQH
>TRBJ2-3|TRBV7-9
ASTLAGAGDTQY
>TRBJ2-7|TRBV6-5
ASSYYGTSGDYEQY
>TRBJ2-2|TRBV30
AWRGLADTGELF
>TRBJ1-2|TRBV6-5
ASSYAGEGYYGYT